This entry lists 22 T cell receptor beta chains sequenced from one sample in a study of graft-versus-host responses after intestinal transplantation. Their recognized antigens are unknown. TCRdb's table, derived via immunoSEQ multiplex PCR, lists solely in-frame clones and lacks some. This table holds about 88,000 clones, 75% to 95% found once. The starting material was unstimulated CD4+ T cells sorted from spleen or lymph node cells, obtained before transplant. These receptors were taken from a human donor who was the organ donor for an intestinal transplant.

This sequence joins TRBV7-8 and TRBJ1-1; tentative D call: TRBD1 (6 bases). The germline CDR1 and CDR2 sequences are SGHVS and FQNEAQ. The V end was cut by 1 base, the J end by 4 bases, with 10 bases between. This CDR3 has 14 residues. The CDR3 loop reads CASSLEVRGTEAFF. In DNA form, the CDR3 reads TGTGCCAGCAGCTTAGAAGTCAGGGGCACTGAAGCTTTCTTT.

This chain uses TRBV5-1 with TRBJ1-2, with TRBD1 matching 8 bases. The CDR3 is 13 residues long. Germline CDR1 SGHRS, CDR2 YFSETQ. Losses at the gene ends were 1 base for V and 5 bases for J; bases not matched to a gene: 1. The CDR3 region is CASSLRTGYGYTF. CDR3 bases: TGCGCCAGCAGCTTGCGGACAGGGTATGGCTACACCTTC.

Here the CDR3 reads CASNLGGVYGYTF. In nucleotides, the CDR3 is TGTGCCAGCAACTTGGGGGGGGTCTATGGCTACACCTTC. The V and J genes are TRBV6-1 and TRBJ1-2; tentatively, D is TRBD1 (5 bases). The CDR3 extends over 13 amino acids. Looked up from germline, CDR1 is MNHNS and CDR2 is SASEGT. V was shortened by 7 bases and J by 4 bases, with 13 bases between the two germline ends.

This clone has a single count. The J gene is TRBJ2-7, the V gene TRBV19; D possibly corresponds to TRBD1 (5 bases). The germline gives CDR1 LNHDA, CDR2 SQIVND (reference sequence). The CDR3 is 14 amino acids. V was cut by 3 bases and J by 0 bases, with 9 bases left in between. CDR3 in DNA: TGTGCCAGTAGTATTGGAAGGGGCTCCTACGAGCAGTACTTC. This gives the protein CASSIGRGSYEQYF.

The chain carries TRBV15 and TRBJ1-2; D may be TRBD1 (6 bases). Deletions cut 3 bases from V and 2 bases from J, with 10 bases between. In germline, CDR1 is LNHNV, CDR2 YYDKDF (reference sequence). CDR3 length equals 14 residues. CDR3 coding DNA: TGTGCCACCAGCAGTCCCACAGGGAACTATGGCTACACCTTC. It codes for CATSSPTGNYGYTF.

The gene calls are TRBV28 and TRBJ1-2; 7 bases are shared with TRBD1. V gave up 4 bases and J gave up 4 bases; unmatched junction bases: 3. The CDR3 runs to 13 residues. Germline CDR1 MDHEN, CDR2 SYDVKM. This chain's CDR3 is CASSSGQLYGYTF. The CDR3, as DNA: TGTGCCAGCAGTTCGGGACAGCTCTATGGCTACACCTTC.

The chain's CDR3 is CASSMYNRVGNTIYF. DNA for the CDR3: TGTGCCAGTAGTATGTATAACAGGGTCGGAAACACCATATATTTT. The chain uses TRBV19 and TRBJ1-3; the D gene is possibly TRBD1 (6 bases). Germline loops: CDR1 LNHDA, CDR2 SQIVND (reference sequence). The CDR3 sequence is 15 residues long. V was shortened by 3 bases and J by 4 bases, with 13 bases between the two germline ends.

This chain connects TRBV25-1 to TRBJ2-1; 8 bases are a match to TRBD2. V shed 2 bases and J 6 bases; nucleotides not matched to a gene: 9. Germline V gene data show CDR1 as MGHDK and CDR2 as SYGVNS. The CDR3 is 16 amino acids. The CDR3 bases are TGTGCCAGCAGTGAAGGGGGCGGGGGGCTAGGCAATGAGCAGTTCTTC. Protein: CASSEGGGGLGNEQFF.

This chain uses TRBV11-2 with TRBJ2-1; D might be TRBD2 (5 bases). The V end lost 1 base, the J end lost 0 bases, and 10 bases lay between the germline ends. The V gene's germline CDR1 is SGHAT and CDR2 FQNNGV. The CDR3 is 16 amino acids. The chain's CDR3 is CASSLGVASSYNEQFF. The DNA of the CDR3 is TGTGCCAGCAGCTTAGGGGTAGCGTCCTCCTACAATGAGCAGTTCTTC.

The rearrangement joins TRBV2 to TRBJ1-4; D not certain. CDR3 length: 11 amino acids. Germline V gives CDR1 SNHLY, CDR2 FYNNEI. The ends were cut back, 7 bases at V and 7 bases at J, with 7 bases in the middle. The CDR3 protein is CASTRGEKLFF. In nucleotides, the CDR3 is TGTGCCAGCACACGGGGTGAAAAACTGTTTTTT. Together with reference TRBV2 and TRBJ1-4, the CDR3 gives the full variable domain: EPEVTQTPSHQVTQMGQEVILRCVPISNHLYFYWYRQILGQKVEFLVSFYNNEISEKSEIFDDQFSVERPDGSNFTLKIRSTKLEDSAMYFCASTRGEKLFFGSGTQLSVL.

The chain employs TRBV18 and TRBJ1-6; D may be TRBD1 (6 bases). The V gene's germline CDR1 is KGHSH and CDR2 LQKENI. Trimming pared 4 bases from V and 11 bases from J, leaving 9 bases between. CDR3 length equals 12 residues. DNA for the CDR3: TGTGCCAGCTCACTACAGGGTGCACCCCTCCACTTT. Encoded protein: CASSLQGAPLHF.

The chain recombines TRBV14 with TRBJ1-2; 11 bases fit TRBD1. The V gene end was trimmed by 1 base and the J gene end by 2 bases; junction bases not matched to a gene: 3. The germline V gene has CDR1 SGHDN and CDR2 FVKESK. CDR3 length equals 16 residues. For the CDR3, the DNA is TGTGCCAGCAGCCAAGTTAGGACAGGGGGCAACTATGGCTACACCTTC. Amino acids: CASSQVRTGGNYGYTF.

The genes are TRBV30 and TRBJ1-1; weak D call: TRBD1 (6 bases). The V end was cut by 3 bases, the J end by 5 bases, with 13 bases between. CDR3 length: 13 amino acids. Germline V gene sequence: CDR1 GTSNPN, CDR2 SVGIG (reference sequence). In DNA form, the CDR3 reads TGTGCCTGGAGCCGGGGGGGCGAGACTGAAGCTTTCTTT. The encoded protein is CAWSRGGETEAFF. The variable domain in full, completed from reference TRBV30 and TRBJ1-1, reads SQTIHQWPATLVQPVGSPLSLECTVEGTSNPNLYWYRQAAGRGLQLLFYSVGIGQISSEVPQNLSASRPQDRQFILSSKKLLLSDSGFYLCAWSRGGETEAFFGQGTRLTVV.

V and J are TRBV6-4 and TRBJ2-1; possibly TRBD2 for D (5 bases). Between the trimmed V and J ends, which lost 6 bases and 7 bases, there was a span of 22 bases. This CDR3 has 16 amino acids. Germline loops: CDR1 MRHNA, CDR2 SNTAGT. This CDR3 is CASRRRMKGVVNEQFF. The CDR3 DNA reads TGTGCCAGCAGGAGACGAATGAAGGGAGTCGTGAATGAGCAGTTCTTC.

This clone was observed a single time. CDR3 loop: CASSLARGVPYEQYF. The CDR3 DNA reads as TGTGCCAGCAGCTTGGCGCGGGGGGTCCCCTACGAGCAGTACTTC. The rearrangement links TRBV5-4 to TRBJ2-7; 8 positions agree with TRBD2. The junction had 4 bases not matched to a gene; V was cut back by 0 bases and J by 2 bases. Looked up from germline, CDR1 is SGHNT and CDR2 is YYREEE (reference sequence). The CDR3 runs to 15 residues. The full variable domain, in which reference TRBV5-4 and TRBJ2-7 provide the parts outside the CDR3, is ETGVTQSPTHLIKTRGQQVTLRCSSQSGHNTVSWYQQALGQGPQFIFQYYREEENGRGNFPPRFSGLQFPNYSSELNVNALELDDSALYLCASSLARGVPYEQYFGPGTRLTVT.

This clone was seen once. The gene calls are TRBV28 and TRBJ2-7, with a weak D call TRBD1 (6 bases). With 5 bases removed from V and 7 bases from J, the gap between germline ends came to 18 bases. The CDR3 contains 14 residues. Germline V gene data show CDR1 as MDHEN and CDR2 as SYDVKM. CDR3 nucleotide sequence: TGTGCCAGCAGTCACAGGGTGGGATTTGGGGAGCAGTACTTC. It codes for CASSHRVGFGEQYF.

V is TRBV29-1 and J is TRBJ2-1; D might be TRBD1 (6 bases). V was clipped by 7 bases and J by 6 bases, with 13 bases between them. In germline, CDR1 is SQVTM, CDR2 ANQGSEA. This CDR3 comprises 12 residues. The CDR3 DNA is TGCAGCGCGGACAGTGGGGGCAATGAGCAGTTCTTC. It is translated as CSADSGGNEQFF.

The V and J genes are TRBV7-8 and TRBJ2-7; D is uncertain. V lost 5 bases and J lost 2, with 16 bases in between. Germline V gene lookup returns CDR1 SGHVS and CDR2 FQNEAQ. There are 15 residues in the CDR3. The CDR3 is CASSGRRNNPYEQYF. The CDR3, as DNA: TGTGCCAGCAGCGGCCGGCGGAATAATCCCTACGAGCAGTACTTC.

This clone was recorded once. This chain connects TRBV11-2 to TRBJ1-4; TRBD1 matches 11 bases. V was clipped by 5 bases and J by 7 bases; unmatched bases: 6. The CDR3 covers 15 residues. The V gene's germline CDR1 is SGHAT and CDR2 FQNNGV. The CDR3 region is CASSLQGQGAEKLFF. CDR3 bases: TGTGCCAGCAGCCTACAAGGACAGGGGGCTGAAAAACTGTTTTTT. Looking up the rest from reference TRBV11-2 and TRBJ1-4 gives the full variable domain: EAGVAQSPRYKIIEKRQSVAFWCNPISGHATLYWYQQILGQGPKLLIQFQNNGVVDDSQLPKDRFSAERLKGVDSTLKIQPAKLEDSAVYLCASSLQGQGAEKLFFGSGTQLSVL.

The chain has TRBV29-1 and TRBJ1-1, with 8 nucleotides matching TRBD1. CDR1 is SQVTM, CDR2 ANQGSEA, per germline. J lost 0 bases, V lost 7 bases, and 13 bases had no gene match. The CDR3 contains 16 residues. In DNA form, the CDR3 reads TGCAGCGCCAGGACAGGGACCCTCACTTTGAACACTGAAGCTTTCTTT. Residues: CSARTGTLTLNTEAFF.

This rearrangement joins TRBV6-5 to TRBJ1-5; D possibly corresponds to TRBD1 (6 bases). CDR3 length: 14 amino acids. Trimming stripped 2 bases from V and 7 bases from J, with 12 bases between. Germline CDR1 and CDR2: MNHEY and SVGAGI. CDR3: CASSYPEGGQPQHF. The CDR3 DNA is TGTGCCAGCAGTTACCCGGAGGGGGGGCAGCCCCAGCATTTT.

This clone was seen only once. V and J are TRBV28 and TRBJ2-5, with a weak D call TRBD2 (6 bases). The V and J ends lost 6 bases and 5 bases respectively, with 22 bases between them. Per germline, CDR1 MDHEN and CDR2 SYDVKM. This CDR3 comprises 16 residues. The CDR3 protein is CASSTAGGSIWETQYF. For the CDR3, the DNA is TGTGCCAGCAGCACCGCTGGGGGGAGTATTTGGGAGACCCAGTACTTC.